These 28 T cell receptor beta chains were sequenced from one sample in a study of shared clonotypes between healthy human individuals. Naive CD8 cells lacked CD45RO, underwent positive selection for CCR7 and left out terminally differentiated effector memory CD45RA+ cells. Some clones are missing from TCRdb's copy, which holds only in-frame ones; the method was immunoSEQ multiplex PCR. The profile covers just over 2,000,000 clones, with over 85% appearing a single time and roughly 1% taken by the ten largest. Sequencing was carried out using naive CD8+ T cells sorted from blood. The receptors were sampled from a man younger than 30 in good health.

CDR3 sequence reads: CASNQQGNEQFF. The DNA for the CDR3 is TGTGCCAGCAACCAACAGGGGAATGAGCAGTTCTTC. The rearrangement links TRBV13 to TRBJ2-1; the match to TRBD1 covers 7 bases. The CDR3 is 12 amino acids. The germline V gene has CDR1 PRHDT and CDR2 FYEKMQ (reference sequence). The V and J ends lost 7 bases and 7 bases, in that order; junction bases with no gene match: 4.

The chain links TRBV27 to TRBJ2-7, with 10 positions matching TRBD1. The CDR3 has 17 amino acids. CDR1 MNHEY and CDR2 SMNVEV come from the germline V gene (reference sequence). V trimming: 2 bases; J trimming: 5 bases; junction bases outside the gene matches: 12. In DNA, the CDR3 is TGTGCCAGCAGTTTAATAGTGGGGGACAGGGGCGGGGACGAGCAGTACTTC. This codes for CASSLIVGDRGGDEQYF.

The chain recombines TRBV5-1 with TRBJ1-4; 8 bases match TRBD1. The CDR3 runs to 14 residues. V lost 7 bases, J lost 6 bases, and 8 bases stayed unmatched. From germline, CDR1 is SGHRS and CDR2 YFSETQ. The CDR3 loop reads CASGSRGRYEKLFF. In nucleotides, the CDR3 is TGCGCCAGCGGAAGCAGGGGGCGGTATGAAAAACTGTTTTTT.

Notes on this clone: Other DNA sequences in the sample encode the same CDR3. The chain is built from TRBV10-1 and TRBJ1-1; D is ambiguous. CDR1 and CDR2 from the germline V gene are WNHNN and SYGVQD (reference sequence). Trimming took off 0 bases at V and 5 bases at J, with 7 bases between the two ends. The CDR3 extends over 13 amino acids. The CDR3 region has the DNA TGCGCCAGCAGTGAGTCCCAAGGAACTGAAGCTTTCTTT. Protein sequence: CASSESQGTEAFF.

The genes are TRBV13 and TRBJ2-7; D tentatively fits TRBD1 or TRBD2 (5 bases each). Trimming shortened V by 4 bases and J by 0 bases, and 13 bases separated the two germline ends. The CDR3 runs 15 residues. The germline CDR1 and CDR2 sequences are PRHDT and FYEKMQ (reference sequence). The CDR3 DNA reads TGTGCCAGCAGCTCTTGGGACGGCCCCTCCTACGAGCAGTACTTC. Translated, it gives CASSSWDGPSYEQYF.

The rearrangement joins TRBV7-9 to TRBJ1-1; D call uncertain. CDR3 length: 13 residues. Per the germline V gene, CDR1 is SEHNR and CDR2 is FQNEAQ (reference sequence). V was shortened by 3 bases and J by 8 bases, with 13 bases between the two germline ends. CDR3 DNA: TGTGCCAGCAGCTTTGTTGTAGCAGAAGAAGCTTTCTTT. Translating gives CASSFVVAEEAFF.

With respect to this clone: Additional DNA sequences in this sample encode the identical CDR3. The rearrangement uses TRBV28 and TRBJ2-3; no firm D call. The CDR3 has 13 residues. Germline V gene lookup returns CDR1 MDHEN and CDR2 SYDVKM. V dropped 3 bases and J dropped 1 base, with 5 bases sitting between them. CDR3 bases: TGTGCCAGCAGTTTTAGAGGCACAGATACGCAGTATTTT. It codes for CASSFRGTDTQYF.

Regarding this clone: This same CDR3 is encoded by further DNA sequences in the sample. This sequence joins TRBV4-1 and TRBJ2-5, with 10 nucleotides matching TRBD1. CDR1 MGHRA and CDR2 YSYEKL come from the germline V gene. Unmatched junction bases numbered 2, after V lost 5 bases and J lost 5 bases. The CDR3 spans 13 residues. The CDR3 sequence is CASSGQGEETQYF. DNA of the CDR3: TGCGCCAGCAGCGGACAGGGGGAGGAGACCCAGTACTTC.

The chain is built from TRBV5-4 and TRBJ1-2, with no clear D. This CDR3 contains 14 residues. With 2 bases removed from V and 4 bases from J, the gap between germline ends came to 12 bases. Germline V CDR1 and CDR2: SGHNT, YYREEE (reference sequence). The CDR3 protein is CASSFTGGGYGYTF. The CDR3 region has the DNA TGTGCCAGCAGCTTTACGGGAGGAGGCTATGGCTACACCTTC.

The chain has TRBV13 and TRBJ2-7, with D perhaps matching TRBD1 (6 bases). V lost 2 bases, J lost 3 bases, and 11 bases lay in between. The germline V gene encodes CDR1 PRHDT and CDR2 FYEKMQ (reference sequence). The CDR3 totals 14 residues. CDR3 region: CASSLSTGIYEQYF. The CDR3 region has the DNA TGTGCCAGCAGCTTAAGCACAGGGATCTACGAGCAGTACTTC.

This chain connects TRBV5-6 to TRBJ1-6, with D maybe TRBD1 (6 bases). The V gene lost 0 bases and the J gene lost 3 bases, with 13 bases spanning the gap. The germline CDR1 and CDR2 sequences are SGHDT and YYEEEE. The CDR3 extends over 17 amino acids. The CDR3 spells CASSLGSEGVYNSPLHF. The CDR3 DNA sequence: TGTGCCAGCAGCTTGGGATCGGAGGGGGTCTATAATTCACCCCTCCACTTT.

The J gene is TRBJ1-1, the V gene TRBV19; no reliable D call. V was shortened by 5 bases and J by 4 bases, with 8 bases between the two germline ends. CDR1 is LNHDA, CDR2 SQIVND, per germline (reference sequence). The CDR3 covers 12 residues. The CDR3, as DNA: TGTGCCAGTAGTTCCCCCCCCACTGAAGCTTTCTTT. Translation: CASSSPPTEAFF.

The chain joins TRBV7-2 to TRBJ1-1; TRBD1 aligns across 11 bases. After removal of 0 bases from V and 5 bases from J, the junction contained 8 bases not matched to a gene. CDR1 is SGHTA and CDR2 is FQGNSA in the germline V gene. There are 17 residues in the CDR3. CDR3 in amino acids: CASSLAPGQGVGTEAFF. The CDR3 DNA is TGTGCCAGCAGCTTAGCGCCGGGACAGGGGGTCGGAACTGAAGCTTTCTTT.

Points on this clone: Other DNA sequences from this sample encode an identical CDR3 as well. This sequence joins TRBV11-2 and TRBJ2-1; TRBD2 is a possible D gene (5 bases). The CDR3 extends over 12 amino acids. V was cut by 4 bases and J by 5 bases, with 6 bases left in between. CDR1 is SGHAT and CDR2 is FQNNGV in the germline V gene. The CDR3 bases are TGTGCCAGCAGCTCAGCGGACAATGAGCAGTTCTTC. Translating it yields CASSSADNEQFF.

This clone was observed a single time. This chain connects TRBV28 to TRBJ2-1, with 7 positions matching TRBD1. V was pared by 4 bases and J by 2 bases, with 11 bases of the junction left unmatched. CDR1 MDHEN and CDR2 SYDVKM come from the germline V gene. The CDR3 consists of 17 residues. CDR3 sequence reads: CASSSTGTAKAYNEQFF. The DNA for the CDR3 is TGTGCCAGCAGTTCAACCGGGACAGCTAAAGCCTACAATGAGCAGTTCTTC.

The genes are TRBV2 and TRBJ2-2, with a possible D match to TRBD2 (6 bases). The CDR3 length is 15 residues. V lost 6 bases, J lost 3 bases, and 14 bases lay in between. The germline gives CDR1 SNHLY, CDR2 FYNNEI. The CDR3 coding sequence is TGTGCCAGCAGAAACCGGGACTGGGACACCGGGGAGCTGTTTTTT. It is translated as CASRNRDWDTGELFF.

The chain carries TRBV4-1 and TRBJ2-5; D is uncertain. Germline loops: CDR1 MGHRA, CDR2 YSYEKL. Between the trimmed V and J ends, which lost 0 bases and 4 bases, there was a span of 12 bases. The CDR3 is made up of 15 amino acids. The CDR3 nucleotides are TGCGCCAGCAGCCAAGATCTTGGATTCATAGAGACCCAGTACTTC. It specifies CASSQDLGFIETQYF.

Note on this clone: Different DNA sequences within this sample yield the same CDR3. CDR3: CASSVTGTDTQYF. CDR3 coding DNA: TGTGCCAGCAGCGTTACAGGGACAGATACGCAGTATTTT. This sequence joins TRBV9 and TRBJ2-3, with a tentative D call TRBD1 (6 bases). The V gene lost 2 bases and the J gene lost 3 bases, with 7 bases spanning the gap. Germline V lookup: CDR1 SGDLS, CDR2 YYNGEE. This CDR3 has 13 amino acids.

This CDR3 reads CASSRRGVFEAFF. Here the CDR3 DNA reads TGTGCCAGCAGCCGACGGGGGGTTTTTGAAGCTTTCTTT. This chain links TRBV5-4 with TRBJ1-1; D perhaps matches TRBD1 (5 bases). The CDR3 contains 13 residues. Germline V gene data show CDR1 as SGHNT and CDR2 as YYREEE (reference sequence). Trimming removed 4 bases from V and 7 bases from J, with 14 bases in between.

The chain combines TRBV30 with TRBJ2-1; no definite D call. The V and J ends lost 5 bases and 0 bases respectively, with 20 bases between them. The CDR3 runs 17 residues. From germline, CDR1 is GTSNPN and CDR2 SVGIG (reference sequence). The CDR3 spells CAWFSGFEASSYNEQFF. For the CDR3, the DNA is TGTGCCTGGTTTTCAGGTTTTGAGGCAAGCTCCTACAATGAGCAGTTCTTC. The whole variable domain, remainder taken from reference TRBV30 and TRBJ2-1, is SQTIHQWPATLVQPVGSPLSLECTVEGTSNPNLYWYRQAAGRGLQLLFYSVGIGQISSEVPQNLSASRPQDRQFILSSKKLLLSDSGFYLCAWFSGFEASSYNEQFFGPGTRLTVL.

The rearrangement joins TRBV15 to TRBJ2-5; D gene ambiguous. The germline V and J ends were trimmed by 0 bases and 3 bases, with 11 bases remaining between them. The CDR3 has 15 amino acids. The V gene's germline CDR1 is LNHNV and CDR2 YYDKDF (reference sequence). This chain's CDR3 is CATSREGIEEETQYF. The DNA of the CDR3 is TGTGCCACCAGCAGAGAAGGGATCGAGGAAGAGACCCAGTACTTC.

V is TRBV30 and J is TRBJ2-7; 10 nucleotides line up with TRBD1. Germline-derived CDR1 and CDR2 are GTSNPN and SVGIG (reference sequence). The CDR3 length is 15 residues. After removal of 2 bases from V and 0 bases from J, the junction contained 4 bases not matched to a gene. The DNA of the CDR3 is TGTGCCTGGAGTACCGGGACAGGGGCCTCCTACGAGCAGTACTTC. Its translation: CAWSTGTGASYEQYF. Using reference TRBV30 and TRBJ2-7 for the parts outside the CDR3, the full variable domain is SQTIHQWPATLVQPVGSPLSLECTVEGTSNPNLYWYRQAAGRGLQLLFYSVGIGQISSEVPQNLSASRPQDRQFILSSKKLLLSDSGFYLCAWSTGTGASYEQYFGPGTRLTVT.

Here the CDR3 DNA reads TGTGCCAGCAGCGAGGGGGTTTCCTATAATTCACCCCTCCACTTT. Its protein is CASSEGVSYNSPLHF. The J gene is TRBJ1-6, the V gene TRBV7-6; possibly TRBD1 for D (6 bases). Trimming shortened V by 5 bases and J by 1 base, and 9 bases separated the two germline ends. The CDR3 consists of 15 residues. CDR1 is SGHVS and CDR2 is FNYEAQ in the germline V gene.

This chain uses TRBV11-2 with TRBJ1-1; TRBD1 might be the D (6 bases). CDR1 is SGHAT and CDR2 is FQNNGV in the germline V gene. The length of the CDR3 is 15 residues. The V end was cut by 1 base, the J end by 3 bases, with 12 bases between. CDR3 sequence: CASSLVGGPDTEAFF. CDR3 nucleotide sequence: TGTGCCAGCAGCTTAGTAGGGGGTCCGGACACTGAAGCTTTCTTT.

The rearrangement joins TRBV6-5 to TRBJ2-3; 12 nucleotides align to TRBD1. This CDR3 contains 16 residues. The trim removed 4 bases at V and 4 bases at J, leaving 6 bases unmatched. CDR1 and CDR2 (germline): MNHEY, SVGAGI. This CDR3 reads CASSSTRDRGPDTQYF. CDR3 sequence (DNA): TGTGCCAGCAGTTCTACCCGGGACAGGGGGCCAGATACGCAGTATTTT.

The table lists this clone with a few counts. V is TRBV30 and J is TRBJ2-2, with D possibly being TRBD2 (6 bases). The germline gives CDR1 GTSNPN, CDR2 SVGIG (reference sequence). The CDR3 runs 17 residues. Trimming took off 2 bases at V and 0 bases at J, with 16 bases between the two ends. CDR3 DNA sequence: TGTGCCTGGAGTCGGTTGGGGACTGTCCCGAACACCGGGGAGCTGTTTTTT. Amino acid sequence: CAWSRLGTVPNTGELFF.

The J gene is TRBJ1-2, the V gene TRBV14; D gene uncertain. The CDR3 is made up of 11 amino acids. CDR1 and CDR2 from the germline V gene are SGHDN and FVKESK. Trimming took 4 bases from V and 7 from J, leaving 7 bases between them. The CDR3 coding sequence is TGTGCCAGCAGCCCCGGTCGTGGCTACACCTTC. This encodes CASSPGRGYTF. Complete variable domain (other parts from reference TRBV14 and TRBJ1-2): EAGVTQFPSHSVIEKGQTVTLRCDPISGHDNLYWYRRVMGKEIKFLLHFVKESKQDESGMPNNRFLAERTGGTYSTLKVQPAELEDSGVYFCASSPGRGYTFGSGTRLTVV.

The chain joins TRBV6-1 to TRBJ1-1, with D perhaps TRBD1 (6 bases). The germline gives CDR1 MNHNS, CDR2 SASEGT. This CDR3 comprises 16 residues. The V and J ends lost 2 bases and 4 bases respectively, with 17 bases between them. DNA for the CDR3: TGTGCCAGCAGTGAATTGGGAGGAGGCAGGGGCACTGAAGCTTTCTTT. Translation gives CASSELGGGRGTEAFF.